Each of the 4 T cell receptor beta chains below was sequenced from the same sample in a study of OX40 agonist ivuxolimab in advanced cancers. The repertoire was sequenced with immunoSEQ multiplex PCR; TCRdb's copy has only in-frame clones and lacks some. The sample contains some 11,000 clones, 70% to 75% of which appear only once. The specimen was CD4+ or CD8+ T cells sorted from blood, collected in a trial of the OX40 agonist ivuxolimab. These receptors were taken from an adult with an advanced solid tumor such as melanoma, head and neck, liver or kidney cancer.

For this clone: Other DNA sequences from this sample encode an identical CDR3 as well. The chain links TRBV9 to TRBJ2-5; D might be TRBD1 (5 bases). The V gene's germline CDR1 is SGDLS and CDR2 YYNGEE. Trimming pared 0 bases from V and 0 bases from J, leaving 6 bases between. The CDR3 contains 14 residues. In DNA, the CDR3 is TGTGCCAGCAGCGTAGCAGGGAACCAAGAGACCCAGTACTTC. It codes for CASSVAGNQETQYF.

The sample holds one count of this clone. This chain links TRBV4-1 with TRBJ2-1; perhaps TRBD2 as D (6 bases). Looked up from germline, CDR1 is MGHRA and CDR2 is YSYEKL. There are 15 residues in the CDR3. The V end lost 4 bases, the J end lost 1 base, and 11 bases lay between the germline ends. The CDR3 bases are TGCGCCAGCAGCCCACGGGAGTTATCCTACAATGAGCAGTTCTTC. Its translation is CASSPRELSYNEQFF.

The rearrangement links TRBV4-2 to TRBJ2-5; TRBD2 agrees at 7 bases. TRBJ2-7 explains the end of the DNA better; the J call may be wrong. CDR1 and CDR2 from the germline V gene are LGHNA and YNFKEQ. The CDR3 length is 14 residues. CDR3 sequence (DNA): TGTGCCAGCAGCCAAGAGCGGGAGTGGGTCGAGCAGTACTTC. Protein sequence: CASSQEREWVEQYF.

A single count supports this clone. The CDR3 DNA reads as TGCGCCAGCAGCTTGGAGCAGGGGTCCTCCTACGAGCAGTACTTC. This encodes CASSLEQGSSYEQYF. The chain carries TRBV5-1 and TRBJ2-7, with D perhaps TRBD1 (6 bases). The CDR3 spans 15 residues. Germline V gene lookup returns CDR1 SGHRS and CDR2 YFSETQ. Trimming cost V 0 bases and J 0 bases, with 10 bases left between them. Full variable domain (remainder filled in from reference TRBV5-1 and TRBJ2-7): KAGVTQTPRYLIKTRGQQVTLSCSPISGHRSVSWYQQTPGQGLQFLFEYFSETQRNKGNFPGRFSGRQFSNSRSEMNVSTLELGDSALYLCASSLEQGSSYEQYFGPGTRLTVT.